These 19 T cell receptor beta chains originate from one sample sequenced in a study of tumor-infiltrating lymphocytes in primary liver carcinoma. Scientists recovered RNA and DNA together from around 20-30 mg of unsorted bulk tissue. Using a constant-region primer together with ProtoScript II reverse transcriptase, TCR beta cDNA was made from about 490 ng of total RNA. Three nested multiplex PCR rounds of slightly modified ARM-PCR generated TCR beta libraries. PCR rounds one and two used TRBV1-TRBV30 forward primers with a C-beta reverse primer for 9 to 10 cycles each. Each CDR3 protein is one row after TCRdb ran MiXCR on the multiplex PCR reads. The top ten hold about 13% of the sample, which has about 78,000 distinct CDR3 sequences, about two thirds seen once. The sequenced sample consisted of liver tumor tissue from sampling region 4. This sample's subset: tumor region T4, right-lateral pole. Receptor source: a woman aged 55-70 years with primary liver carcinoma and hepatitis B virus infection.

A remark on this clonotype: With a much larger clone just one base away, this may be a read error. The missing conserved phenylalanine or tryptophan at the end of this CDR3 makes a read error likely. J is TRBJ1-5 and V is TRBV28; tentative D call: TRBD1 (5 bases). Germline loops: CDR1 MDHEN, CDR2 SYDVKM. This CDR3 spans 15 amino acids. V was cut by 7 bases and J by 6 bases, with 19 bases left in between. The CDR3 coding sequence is TGTGCCAGCATCTCGCCCGGGCAGGGAAGTCAGCCCCAGCATTAT. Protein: CASISPGQGSQPQHY.

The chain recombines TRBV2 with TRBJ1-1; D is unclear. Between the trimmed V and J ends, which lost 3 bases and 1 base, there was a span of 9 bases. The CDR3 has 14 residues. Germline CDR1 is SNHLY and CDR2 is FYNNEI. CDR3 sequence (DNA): TGTGCCAGCAGTGATCGCAGTGGGAACACTGAAGCTTTCTTT. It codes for CASSDRSGNTEAFF.

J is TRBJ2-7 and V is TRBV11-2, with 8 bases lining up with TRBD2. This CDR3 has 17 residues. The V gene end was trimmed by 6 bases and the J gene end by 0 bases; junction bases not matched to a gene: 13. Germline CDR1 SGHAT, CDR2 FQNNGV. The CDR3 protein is CASSPDYPREGSYEQYF. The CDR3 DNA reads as TGTGCCAGCAGTCCCGACTACCCTCGGGAGGGCTCCTACGAGCAGTACTTC.

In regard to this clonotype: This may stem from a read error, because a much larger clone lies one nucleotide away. The CDR3 DNA sequence: TGTGCCAGCAGCGTGAATAGTGAGGTTGGCAATGAGCAGTTCTTC. Protein: CASSVNSEVGNEQFF. The rearrangement uses TRBV9 and TRBJ2-1; D is unresolved. Trimming took off 2 bases at V and 6 bases at J, with 15 bases between the two ends. Germline V gene data show CDR1 as SGDLS and CDR2 as YYNGEE. This CDR3 spans 15 amino acids.

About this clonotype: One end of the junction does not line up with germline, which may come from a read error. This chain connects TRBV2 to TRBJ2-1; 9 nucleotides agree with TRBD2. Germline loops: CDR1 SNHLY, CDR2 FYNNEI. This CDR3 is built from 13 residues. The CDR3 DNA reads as TGTGCCAGCAGGCAACAACTAGCGGGTGAGGAGTTCTTC. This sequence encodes CASRQQLAGEEFF.

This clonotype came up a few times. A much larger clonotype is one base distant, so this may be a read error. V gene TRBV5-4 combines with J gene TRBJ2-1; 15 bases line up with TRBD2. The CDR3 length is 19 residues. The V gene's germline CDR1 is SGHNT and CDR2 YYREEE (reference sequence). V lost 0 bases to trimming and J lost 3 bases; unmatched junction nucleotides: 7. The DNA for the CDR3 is TGTGCCAGCAGCTTGGCAGGACTAGCGGGAGGGAGCTACTACAATGAGCAGTTCTTC. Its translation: CASSLAGLAGGSYYNEQFF. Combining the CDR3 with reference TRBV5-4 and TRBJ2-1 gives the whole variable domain ETGVTQSPTHLIKTRGQQVTLRCSSQSGHNTVSWYQQALGQGPQFIFQYYREEENGRGNFPPRFSGLQFPNYSSELNVNALELDDSALYLCASSLAGLAGGSYYNEQFFGPGTRLTVL.

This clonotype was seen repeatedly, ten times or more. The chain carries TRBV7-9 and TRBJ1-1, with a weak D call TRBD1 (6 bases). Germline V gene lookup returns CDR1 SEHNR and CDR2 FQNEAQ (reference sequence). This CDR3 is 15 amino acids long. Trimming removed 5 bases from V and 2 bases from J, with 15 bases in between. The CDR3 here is CASSPPTGSNTEAFF. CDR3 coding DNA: TGTGCCAGCAGCCCCCCGACAGGCTCTAACACTGAAGCTTTCTTT.

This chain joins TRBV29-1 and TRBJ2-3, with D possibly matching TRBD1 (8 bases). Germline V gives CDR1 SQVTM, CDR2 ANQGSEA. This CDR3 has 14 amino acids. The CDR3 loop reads CNVHRGGSTDTQYF. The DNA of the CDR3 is TGCAACGTACACAGGGGGGGTAGCACAGATACGCAGTATTTT.

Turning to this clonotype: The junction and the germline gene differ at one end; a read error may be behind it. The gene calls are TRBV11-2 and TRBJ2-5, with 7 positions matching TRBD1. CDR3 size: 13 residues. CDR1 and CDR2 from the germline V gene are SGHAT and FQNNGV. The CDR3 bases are TGTACCAGCGGATTACAGGGGCTAGAGACCCAGTACTTC. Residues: CTSGLQGLETQYF.

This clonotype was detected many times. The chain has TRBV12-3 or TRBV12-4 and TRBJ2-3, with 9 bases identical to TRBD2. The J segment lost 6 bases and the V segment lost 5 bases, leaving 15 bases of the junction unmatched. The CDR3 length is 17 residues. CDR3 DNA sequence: TGTGCCAGCAGTCCGTCGTGGGATAGCGGGAGAACCGATACGCAGTATTTT. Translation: CASSPSWDSGRTDTQYF.

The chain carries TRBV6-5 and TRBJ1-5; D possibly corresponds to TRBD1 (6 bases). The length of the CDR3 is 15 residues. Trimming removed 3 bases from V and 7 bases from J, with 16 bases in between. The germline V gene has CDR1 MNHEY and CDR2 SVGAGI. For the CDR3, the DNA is TGTGCCAGCAGTTATGACTCAGGGGTCAGGCAGCCCCAGCATTTT. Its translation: CASSYDSGVRQPQHF.

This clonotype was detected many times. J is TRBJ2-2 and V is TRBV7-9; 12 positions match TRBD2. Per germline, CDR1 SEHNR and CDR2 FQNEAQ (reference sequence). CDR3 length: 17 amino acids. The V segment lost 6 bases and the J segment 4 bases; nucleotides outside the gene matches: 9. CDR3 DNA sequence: TGTGCCAGCAGGCGAGAGACTAGCGGGAGCACCACCGGGGAGCTGTTTTTT. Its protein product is CASRRETSGSTTGELFF.

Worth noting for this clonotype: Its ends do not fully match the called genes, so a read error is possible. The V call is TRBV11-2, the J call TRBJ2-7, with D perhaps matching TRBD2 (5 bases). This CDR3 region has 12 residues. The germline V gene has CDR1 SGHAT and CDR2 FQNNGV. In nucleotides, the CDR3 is TGCGCCAGGAGCCACACTAGACATGAGCAGTACTTC. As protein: CARSHTRHEQYF.

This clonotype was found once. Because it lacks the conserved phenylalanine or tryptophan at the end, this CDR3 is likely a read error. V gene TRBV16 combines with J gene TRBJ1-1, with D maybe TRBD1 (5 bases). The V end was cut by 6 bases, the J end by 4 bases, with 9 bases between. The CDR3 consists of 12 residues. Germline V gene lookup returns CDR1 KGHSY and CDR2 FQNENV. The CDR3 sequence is CASSHGGTEAFL. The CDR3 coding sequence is TGTGCCAGCAGTCATGGGGGCACTGAAGCTTTCTTA.

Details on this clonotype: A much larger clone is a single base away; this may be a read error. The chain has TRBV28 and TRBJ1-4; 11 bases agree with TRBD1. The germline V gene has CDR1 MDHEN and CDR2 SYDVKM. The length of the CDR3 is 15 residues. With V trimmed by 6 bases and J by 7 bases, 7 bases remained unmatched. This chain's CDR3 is CASSRTGGQGEKLFF. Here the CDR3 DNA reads TGTGCCAGCAGCAGGACAGGGGGCCAAGGTGAAAAACTGTTTTTT.

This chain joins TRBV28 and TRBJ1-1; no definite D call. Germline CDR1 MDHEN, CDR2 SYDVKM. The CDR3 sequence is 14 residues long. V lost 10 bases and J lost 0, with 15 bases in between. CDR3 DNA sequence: TGTGCCACCCTACCGGGAGGGTTGAACACTGAAGCTTTCTTT. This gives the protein CATLPGGLNTEAFF.

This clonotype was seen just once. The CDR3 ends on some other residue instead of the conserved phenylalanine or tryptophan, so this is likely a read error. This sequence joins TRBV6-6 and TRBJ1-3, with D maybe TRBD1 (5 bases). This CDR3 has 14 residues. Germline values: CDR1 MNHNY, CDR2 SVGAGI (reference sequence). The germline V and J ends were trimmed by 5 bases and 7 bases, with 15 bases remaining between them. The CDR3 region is CASSQVQAVNTIYS. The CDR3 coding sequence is TGTGCCAGCAGTCAGGTACAGGCGGTCAACACCATATATTCT.

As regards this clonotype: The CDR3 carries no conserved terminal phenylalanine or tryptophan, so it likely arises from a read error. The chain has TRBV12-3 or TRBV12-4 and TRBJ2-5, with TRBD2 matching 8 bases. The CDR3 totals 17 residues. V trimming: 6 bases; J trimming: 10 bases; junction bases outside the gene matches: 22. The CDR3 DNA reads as TGTGCCAGCAGAAGACTAGCGAGAGGGCCAAGAGTAGAGGACCAGTACTCC. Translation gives CASRRLARGPRVEDQYS.

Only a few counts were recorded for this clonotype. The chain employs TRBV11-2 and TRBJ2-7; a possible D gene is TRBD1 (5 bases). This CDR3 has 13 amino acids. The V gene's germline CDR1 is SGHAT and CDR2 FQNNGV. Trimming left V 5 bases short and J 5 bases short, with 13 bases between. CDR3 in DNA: TGTGCCAGCAGCCTCCCAGGGCTGAACGAGCAGTACTTC. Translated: CASSLPGLNEQYF.